A single sample is the source of the 10 T cell receptor beta chains below, sequenced in a study of blood T cell repertoires in COVID-19. Sequenced by immunoSEQ multiplex PCR; TCRdb stores in-frame clones only, minus some. The table records 120,000 or so clones, approximately 90% of them present only once. The sequenced material came from peripheral blood. The receptors originated from a human donor in a cohort sampled during active COVID-19.

The chain's CDR3 is CASSTGTGALRQETQYF. CDR3 bases: TGTGCCAGCAGTACCGGGACAGGGGCCCTTCGTCAAGAGACCCAGTACTTC. V usage is TRBV2 and J usage is TRBJ2-5, with 10 nucleotides matching TRBD1. V lost 5 bases to trimming and J lost 2 bases; unmatched junction nucleotides: 11. Germline loops: CDR1 SNHLY, CDR2 FYNNEI. CDR3 length equals 17 residues.

This chain uses TRBV6-5 with TRBJ2-5; possible D gene TRBD2, 6 bases. Looked up from germline, CDR1 is MNHEY and CDR2 is SVGAGI. V shed 6 bases and J shed 2 bases, with 10 bases lying between them. The CDR3 totals 13 residues. This chain's CDR3 is CASSRTTQETQYF. CDR3 in DNA: TGTGCCAGCAGCCGGACTACACAAGAGACCCAGTACTTC.

The J gene is TRBJ1-2, the V gene TRBV20-1, with 7 positions matching TRBD1. The germline gives CDR1 DFQATT, CDR2 SNEGSKA (reference sequence). CDR3 length: 10 amino acids. The junction had 5 bases not matched to a gene; V was cut back by 6 bases and J by 10 bases. DNA of the CDR3: TGCAGTGCAGGGGACAGACTCTACACCTTC. Translated, it gives CSAGDRLYTF.

The sample holds one count of this clone. CDR3 protein: CASSPGTSANEQYF. The DNA of the CDR3 is TGTGCCAGCTCACCCGGGACTAGCGCTAACGAGCAGTACTTC. This chain uses TRBV18 with TRBJ2-7; 10 positions match TRBD2. The CDR3 spans 14 residues. The trim removed 3 bases at V and 5 bases at J, leaving 4 bases unmatched. Per germline, CDR1 KGHSH and CDR2 LQKENI.

V usage is TRBV27 and J usage is TRBJ2-1; D is perhaps TRBD1 (6 bases). Germline lookup yields CDR1 MNHEY and CDR2 SMNVEV (reference sequence). V lost 5 bases, J lost 4 bases, and 9 bases lay in between. The CDR3 loop spans 13 amino acids. The CDR3 DNA follows: TGTGCCAGCAGTACAACAGGGTACAATGAGCAGTTCTTC. Translated, it gives CASSTTGYNEQFF.

The gene calls are TRBV19 and TRBJ2-3, with unresolved D. Germline loops: CDR1 LNHDA, CDR2 SQIVND (reference sequence). This CDR3 contains 13 residues. Deletions cut 3 bases from V and 0 bases from J, with 4 bases between. In DNA, the CDR3 is TGTGCCAGTAGTATGTCTAGCACAGATACGCAGTATTTT. Protein: CASSMSSTDTQYF.

The rearrangement uses TRBV14 and TRBJ2-2; 7 nucleotides align to TRBD1. This CDR3 is 14 amino acids long. CDR1 is SGHDN, CDR2 FVKESK, per germline. Trimming removed 1 base from V and 5 bases from J; junction bases left unmatched: 1. DNA for the CDR3: TGTGCCAGCAGCCAAGGGGGACAGACCGGGGAGCTGTTTTTT. Its translation is CASSQGGQTGELFF.

Comment on this clone: The identical CDR3 is also encoded by other nucleotide sequences in the sample. This chain connects TRBV14 to TRBJ2-2; possible D gene TRBD2, 6 bases. Germline V gene lookup returns CDR1 SGHDN and CDR2 FVKESK. The CDR3 has 16 residues. With 1 base removed from V and 0 bases from J, the gap between germline ends came to 9 bases. CDR3 sequence: CASSQAGGSNTGELFF. CDR3 DNA: TGTGCCAGCAGCCAAGCCGGAGGGTCGAACACCGGGGAGCTGTTTTTT.

V gene TRBV24-1 combines with J gene TRBJ1-6, with TRBD1 matching 9 bases. The V gene's germline CDR1 is KGHDR and CDR2 SFDVKD. The CDR3 spans 23 residues. V was pared by 10 bases and J by 2 bases, with 29 bases of the junction left unmatched. CDR3 DNA sequence: TGTGCCACTAGAGACCGCATTCTAGGAGGGACAGGGTTCTCAAGGCCCTATAATTCACCCCTCCACTTT. It specifies CATRDRILGGTGFSRPYNSPLHF.

This clone was detected many times. Other DNA sequences of this sample code for an identical CDR3. The chain links TRBV7-9 to TRBJ1-6; D perhaps matches TRBD1 (6 bases). The CDR3 contains 14 residues. CDR1 SEHNR and CDR2 FQNEAQ come from the germline V gene (reference sequence). Trimming cost V 2 bases and J 5 bases, with 7 bases left between them. The CDR3 protein is CASSLQGNNSPLHF. CDR3 bases: TGTGCCAGCAGCTTACAGGGGAATAATTCACCCCTCCACTTT.